This T cell receptor (beta chain) derives from a study of T-cell memory formation after mild COVID-19. The study's findings and limits: Clonal second-wave expansions that peaked on day 37 had unconfirmed SARS-CoV-2 specificity.

Each CDR3 protein is one row after TCRdb ran MiXCR on the 5' RACE reads. The sample consists of about 350,000 distinct CDR3 sequences, roughly 15% of them appearing once. The CDR3 runs 18 residues. Germline CDR1 and CDR2: LGHNA and YSLEER. Trimming removed 5 bases from V and 7 bases from J; junction bases left unmatched: 19. This clonotype was counted a few times. Its target is unknown. This chain joins TRBV4-3 and TRBJ1-4, with TRBD1 matching 7 bases. Sample: PBMCs or a T cell subset sorted from them (not recorded which). This TCR came from a young man who had mild COVID-19 (a few samples of this study predate the infection). Cell type and time point are not known. The CDR3 DNA is TGCGCCAGCAGCGGACCAGGGGGTGCCAACCCCTATGCTGAAAAACTGTTTTTT. This codes for CASSGPGGANPYAEKLFF.